This T cell receptor beta chain stems from a study of blood T cell repertoires in COVID-19. In the study overall: Collection of acute and convalescent COVID-19 samples took place in the United States, Italy and Spain. Nucleic acid was either cDNA or gDNA, and it came from T cells, B-cell-depleted T cells, or PBMCs.

The germline V and J ends were trimmed by 5 bases and 6 bases, with 11 bases remaining between them. This CDR3 has 11 amino acids. In germline, CDR1 is DFQATT, CDR2 SNEGSKA (reference sequence). TCRdb keeps only in-frame clones here, not all; method: immunoSEQ multiplex PCR. The profile shows 150,000 to 190,000 clones, 76% of them singletons. The TCR originated in a woman older than 75 with acute or convalescent COVID-19. The J gene is TRBJ2-7, the V gene TRBV20-1, with a weak D call TRBD1 (6 bases). Sequenced material: peripheral blood. CDR3 amino acids: CSAGQYIEQYF. The CDR3 DNA follows: TGCAGTGCTGGACAGTACATCGAGCAGTACTTC.